Given below is one T cell receptor (beta chain) in context. The V gene's germline CDR1 is GTSNPN and CDR2 SVGIG (reference sequence). The V end lost 7 bases, the J end lost 5 bases, and 14 bases lay between the germline ends. The CDR3 loop spans 12 amino acids. Method: immunoSEQ multiplex PCR; TCRdb's copy keeps in-frame clones and lacks some. The sample consists of tens of thousands of clones, roughly four fifths of them appearing once. This sample was taken from a study of blood T cell repertoires in COVID-19. The origin of this receptor is a man between 60 and 70 years old with active COVID-19. The sample taken for sequencing was peripheral blood. J is TRBJ1-2 and V is TRBV30; D is ambiguous. CDR3 protein: CASGDTLYGYTF. DNA of the CDR3: TGTGCCTCGGGAGATACACTATATGGCTACACCTTC.